This T cell receptor beta chain was captured by sequencing in a study of CD8+CD57+ T cells in acquired aplastic anemia. Study background: Sorted cells (CD4+ and CD8+) yielded DNA amounts that averaged about 3.4 ug. Study-wide results and limits: Roughly 30 sequences, all CD8+ CDR3, were shared between patients and controls.

Profiles of TCR beta VDJ and CDR3 were generated from a genomic DNA template. TCRdb independently ran MiXCR on the reads; one entry per CDR3 protein. The sample carries approximately 98,000 distinct CDR3 sequences, less than 75% recorded once. In regard to this clonotype: Antigen unknown.

Patients who underwent sequencing had shown CD8+CD57+ cell expansion by flow cytometry. V gave up 9 bases and J gave up 1 base; unmatched junction bases: 12. The length of the CDR3 is 15 residues. From germline, CDR1 is LNHDA and CDR2 SQIVND (reference sequence). What was sequenced was sorted CD4+, CD8+, or CD8+CD57+ T cells (not recorded which) from PBMCs. The rearrangement joins TRBV19 to TRBJ2-7; TRBD1 aligns across 7 bases. The source of this sequence is a human donor with aplastic anemia. The CDR3 DNA sequence: TGTGCCAGCAGCTCTAGGACAGGAGCATCCTACGAGCAGTACTTC. This translates into CASSSRTGASYEQYF.